A selection of T cell receptor beta chains follows, all from one sample in a study of metastatic and nonmetastatic thyroid tumors. MiXCR reprocessed the PCR reads for TCRdb. The data show 4,500 to 6,500 clones, roughly a fifth seen once. Specimen: adjacent normal tissue. Receptors were obtained from a female donor with papillary thyroid cancer or a benign thyroid nodule (not recorded which). Some clones in this sample may be carry-over from other donors' samples. The CDR3 runs from the conserved cysteine through the conserved F or W. A D gene is named only where the DNA matches it firmly. Not every row has a clone size; where given, it reads once, few, many or a size class.

J gene,clone size,V gene,D gene,CDR3 protein,CDR3 DNA
TRBJ2-1,few,TRBV6-1,.,CASSEWEYIEQFF,TGTGCCAGCAGTGAGTGGGAATACATTGAGCAGTTCTTC
TRBJ2-2,few,TRBV12-3/TRBV12-4,.,CASSYTASGKNTGELFF,TGTGCCAGCAGTTACACCGCGAGCGGAAAGAACACCGGGGAGCTGTTTTTT
TRBJ2-5,.,TRBV15,.,CATSRDRQRDLYF,TGTGCCACCAGCAGAGACCGACAGAGGGACCTGTACTTC
TRBJ2-6,.,TRBV19,.,CASSLNRGAGANVLTF,TGTGCCAGTAGCCTCAACCGCGGAGCTGGGGCCAACGTCCTGACTTTC
TRBJ2-7,medium-sized,TRBV27,.,CASSSGDDYEQYF,TGTGCCAGCAGCTCCGGGGACGACTACGAGCAGTACTTC
TRBJ2-3,many,TRBV5-4,TRBD2,CASRPGAGAADTQYF,TGTGCCAGCAGGCCGGGTGCGGGAGCGGCAGATACGCAGTATTTT
TRBJ2-7,.,TRBV20-1,TRBD1,CSASQLTGEKTYEQYF,TGCAGTGCTAGCCAATTGACAGGGGAAAAGACCTACGAGCAGTACTTC
TRBJ1-4,.,TRBV5-3,.,CASSPQGGFEKLFF,TGTGCCAGCAGTCCACAAGGCGGTTTCGAAAAACTGTTTTTT
TRBJ1-2,once,TRBV5-1,.,CASSAGAWPEGIVVYTF,TGCGCCAGCAGCGCCGGGGCATGGCCCGAAGGTATCGTTGTCTACACCTTC
TRBJ1-1,medium-sized,TRBV19,.,CASSIDHGVMNTEAFF,TGTGCCAGTAGTATAGACCACGGGGTCATGAACACTGAAGCTTTCTTT
TRBJ1-2,medium-sized,TRBV6-4,TRBD1,CASSVTIPGQRKPSNYGYTF,TGTGCCAGCAGTGTTACAATTCCGGGACAGAGGAAACCCTCTAACTATGGCTACACCTTC
TRBJ2-5,medium-sized,TRBV6-5,TRBD2,CASSYSTSGGYRRETQYF,TGTGCCAGCAGTTACTCGACTAGCGGGGGGTACCGCCGAGAGACCCAGTACTTC
TRBJ2-2,medium-sized,TRBV25-1,TRBD1,CASSDQRGTGVTGELFF,TGTGCCAGCAGTGACCAGCGCGGGACAGGGGTGACCGGGGAGCTGTTTTTT
TRBJ1-1,medium-sized,TRBV19,TRBD1,CASSSTGDTEAFF,TGTGCCAGTAGTTCAACAGGGGACACTGAAGCTTTCTTT
TRBJ1-4,medium-sized,TRBV4-1,.,CASSQRGGNEKLFF,TGCGCCAGCAGCCAGAGAGGAGGAAATGAAAAACTGTTTTTT
TRBJ2-1,medium-sized,TRBV28,TRBD1,CASRAGQAYNEQFF,TGTGCCAGCAGGGCGGGACAGGCCTACAATGAGCAGTTCTTC
TRBJ2-2,medium-sized,TRBV6-1,.,CASSPQNRATGELFF,TGTGCCAGCAGCCCCCAAAACAGAGCCACCGGGGAGCTGTTTTTT
TRBJ2-3,.,TRBV20-1,.,CSASRGGGTDPQYF,TGCAGTGCCAGTAGAGGGGGAGGTACAGATCCGCAGTATTTT
TRBJ2-2,.,TRBV15,.,CATIGGELTGELFF,TGTGCCACCATCGGAGGGGAGCTTACGGGGGAGCTGTTTTTT
TRBJ2-1,few,TRBV10-2,.,CASSEQGRDNEQFF,TGCGCCAGCAGTGAACAGGGAAGAGACAATGAGCAGTTCTTC
TRBJ1-6,medium-sized,TRBV7-8,TRBD1,CASSLEQGNSPLHF,TGTGCCAGCAGCTTAGAACAGGGGAATTCACCCCTCCACTTT
TRBJ2-2,medium-sized,TRBV10-2,TRBD2,CASSETGPSGSGELFF,TGCGCCAGCAGTGAAACGGGACCTAGCGGGTCCGGGGAGCTGTTTTTT
TRBJ2-7,medium-sized,TRBV7-8,.,CASSPRKDEQYF,TGTGCCAGCAGCCCCCGGAAGGACGAGCAGTACTTC
TRBJ2-1,few,TRBV7-3,TRBD2,CASSPCVSGRCNEQFF,TGTGCCAGCAGCCCCTGTGTTAGCGGGAGATGCAATGAGCAGTTCTTC
TRBJ1-4,many,TRBV19,.,CASERGASTNEKLFF,TGTGCCTCCGAGCGGGGGGCTTCAACTAATGAAAAACTGTTTTTT
TRBJ2-7,medium-sized,TRBV25-1,TRBD1,CASSEWTGVEPYEQYF,TGTGCCAGCAGTGAGTGGACAGGGGTGGAACCCTACGAGCAGTACTTC
TRBJ2-6,many,TRBV7-3,TRBD1,CASSARTGYLGGANVLTF,TGTGCCAGCAGCGCGCGGACAGGGTATCTGGGAGGGGCCAACGTCCTGACTTTC
TRBJ2-7,medium-sized,TRBV20-1,.,CSAGRRASYEQYF,TGCAGTGCTGGCCGGCGGGCCTCCTACGAGCAGTACTTC
TRBJ1-5,.,TRBV6-1,.,CASSPQQGRNQPQHF,TGTGCCAGCAGCCCTCAACAGGGTAGGAATCAGCCCCAGCATTTT
TRBJ2-5,medium-sized,TRBV12-3/TRBV12-4,TRBD2,CASRGLAGETQYF,TGTGCCAGCAGGGGACTAGCGGGAGAGACCCAGTACTTC
TRBJ2-7,many,TRBV29-1,TRBD2,CSAFGTSGSRGEQYF,TGCAGCGCATTTGGGACTAGCGGGTCCCGGGGGGAGCAGTACTTC
TRBJ2-7,few,TRBV7-9,.,CASSLEGAYEQYF,TGTGCCAGCAGCTTAGAGGGAGCCTACGAGCAGTACTTC
TRBJ2-5,large,TRBV11-3,TRBD1,CASSTRTGMVGETQYF,TGTGCCAGCAGCACCCGGACAGGGATGGTCGGAGAGACCCAGTACTTC
TRBJ2-7,medium-sized,TRBV19,.,CASSISPYPMGEQYF,TGTGCCAGTAGTATAAGCCCCTACCCGATGGGGGAGCAGTACTTC
TRBJ1-6,many,TRBV5-6,.,CASSLDSRNNSPLHF,TGTGCCAGCAGCTTGGATAGCAGAAATAATTCACCCCTCCACTTT
TRBJ2-7,.,TRBV18,TRBD2,CASSLGTSGAYEQYF,TGTGCCAGCTCACTCGGGACTAGCGGGGCCTACGAGCAGTACTTC
TRBJ1-2,medium-sized,TRBV30,.,CAWSVGGDGYTF,TGTGCCTGGAGTGTTGGAGGGGATGGCTACACCTTC
TRBJ2-1,.,TRBV10-3,.,CAIRGQGARGAYNEQFF,TGTGCCATCCGTGGTCAGGGAGCAAGGGGAGCCTACAATGAGCAGTTCTTC
TRBJ1-1,medium-sized,TRBV2,TRBD1,CASRSHTTGGTEAFF,TGTGCCAGCAGGTCCCACACTACAGGGGGCACTGAAGCTTTCTTT
TRBJ1-3,medium-sized,TRBV30,.,CAWSTGGGRNTIYF,TGTGCCTGGAGTACCGGAGGGGGGAGAAACACCATATATTTT